This TCR beta chain was captured by sequencing in a study of blood T cells in healthy people across ages. Per the germline V gene, CDR1 is MNHNY and CDR2 is SVGAGI (reference sequence). This CDR3 comprises 11 residues. V was trimmed by 7 bases and J by 9 bases, leaving 10 bases between them. Together with a sample-barcoded 5' primer, a J-beta primer mix was included in a second PCR lasting about 6 to 11 cycles. Per sample, CDR3-containing paired-end reads numbered at least 3 million. In TCRdb, the 5' RACE reads were re-called with MiXCR into one record per CDR3 protein. This sample has about 810,000 distinct CDR3 sequences, with 36% found just once.

The chain carries TRBV6-6 and TRBJ2-1, with D perhaps assigned TRBD1 or TRBD2 (6 bases each). This TCR came from a man younger than 30 in good health. Sample: blood. The CDR3 reads CASTKGGEQFF. The CDR3 DNA reads as TGTGCCAGCACCAAGGGGGGTGAGCAGTTCTTC.